This TCR beta chain is drawn from a study of T cell responses to AZD1222 COVID-19 vaccine. Study-wide points: Reports indicate that nearly half of spike-specific TCRs are directed at unmutated variant regions. Donors in the cohort were predominantly white British and more often female, and clonal diversity was possibly underestimated.

V was pared by 6 bases and J by 10 bases, with 15 bases between. Germline CDR1 is SNHLY and CDR2 is FYNNEI. The CDR3 has 12 amino acids. As for this clone: Antigen: not known.

The assay was immunoSEQ multiplex PCR, and TCRdb's table has in-frame clones only and misses some. The sample includes more than 100,000 clones, about 92% of them seen just once. V usage is TRBV2 and J usage is TRBJ2-5, with D perhaps TRBD1 or TRBD2 (7 bases each). The origin of this receptor is an adult in good health. The material sequenced was peripheral blood, taken on day 0 of AZD1222 vaccination. The CDR3: CASRLQGGYQYF. In nucleotides, the CDR3 is TGTGCCAGCAGGCTCCAGGGGGGGTACCAGTACTTC.